These 27 T cell receptor beta chains share one sample of origin, sequenced in a study of T cells after yellow fever vaccination. Each CDR3 protein is one row after TCRdb ran MiXCR on the 5' RACE reads. The table lists about 320,000 distinct CDR3 sequences, 4% to 5.5% of them singletons, with approximately 19% in the top ten. The starting material was PBMCs, obtained 15 days after the yellow fever booster vaccination. These receptors all come from a man between 18 and 29 years old who received the YFV17D yellow fever vaccine.

This clonotype was observed many times. The chain employs TRBV5-1 and TRBJ1-4; 7 bases map to TRBD1. The germline V gene encodes CDR1 SGHRS and CDR2 YFSETQ. This CDR3 comprises 15 residues. The junction had 4 bases not matched to a gene; V was cut back by 0 bases and J by 5 bases. The CDR3 sequence: CASSLGDRPNEKLFF. The DNA for the CDR3 is TGCGCCAGCAGCTTGGGGGACAGACCAAATGAAAAACTGTTTTTT. The entire variable domain, with the rest obtained from reference TRBV5-1 and TRBJ1-4, is as follows: KAGVTQTPRYLIKTRGQQVTLSCSPISGHRSVSWYQQTPGQGLQFLFEYFSETQRNKGNFPGRFSGRQFSNSRSEMNVSTLELGDSALYLCASSLGDRPNEKLFFGSGTQLSVL.

This clonotype was detected many times. The chain couples TRBV12-3 or TRBV12-4 to TRBJ2-1; 11 bases align to TRBD2. The ends lost 6 bases at V and 0 bases at J; junction bases unmatched: 10. The CDR3 contains 18 residues. Here the CDR3 DNA reads TGTGCCAGCAGGGGGCGGACTAGCGGGCCAGTCTCCTACAATGAGCAGTTCTTC. Amino acid sequence: CASRGRTSGPVSYNEQFF.

This clonotype was detected ten times or more. The gene calls are TRBV4-1 and TRBJ2-2, with D uncertain. Germline values: CDR1 MGHRA, CDR2 YSYEKL. The CDR3 loop spans 15 amino acids. The germline V and J ends were trimmed by 1 base and 4 bases, with 10 bases remaining between them. The CDR3 DNA sequence: TGCGCCAGCAGCCAAGGAGGTTCCTTCACCGGGGAGCTGTTTTTT. Its translation is CASSQGGSFTGELFF.

In its sample, this clonotype was seen a few times. The V and J genes are TRBV25-1 and TRBJ2-3; D may correspond to TRBD1 or TRBD2 (5 bases each). The CDR3 has 17 residues. Germline lookup yields CDR1 MGHDK and CDR2 SYGVNS. V dropped 0 bases and J dropped 0 bases, with 13 bases sitting between them. The CDR3 region is CASSEYRGRGSTDTQYF. CDR3 DNA: TGTGCCAGCAGTGAATATCGAGGACGGGGCAGCACAGATACGCAGTATTTT.

Only a few counts were recorded for this clonotype. The CDR3 DNA reads TGTGCCTGGATAGGGAACACCGGGGAGCTGTTTTTT. Translation gives CAWIGNTGELFF. The chain is built from TRBV30 and TRBJ2-2; D is unresolved. V was clipped by 4 bases and J by 1 base, with 4 bases between them. CDR1 and CDR2 from the germline V gene are GTSNPN and SVGIG (reference sequence). The CDR3 runs to 12 residues.

This clonotype has a count of ten or more. The rearrangement links TRBV29-1 to TRBJ1-4; tentatively, D is TRBD1 (6 bases). CDR3 size: 13 residues. CDR1 and CDR2 (germline): SQVTM, ANQGSEA. Trimming pared 4 bases from V and 4 bases from J, leaving 10 bases between. The CDR3 loop is CSVARTVNEKLFF. CDR3 sequence (DNA): TGCAGCGTTGCCCGGACAGTTAATGAAAAACTGTTTTTT.

This clonotype was picked up a small number of times. The chain has TRBV11-2 and TRBJ1-1; the D gene is possibly TRBD1 (5 bases). This CDR3 region has 18 residues. Germline V CDR1 and CDR2: SGHAT, FQNNGV. V lost 1 base and J lost 0, with 18 bases in between. CDR3 in amino acids: CASSLGIWGSGMNTEAFF. The CDR3, as DNA: TGTGCCAGCAGCTTAGGTATTTGGGGGAGCGGAATGAACACTGAAGCTTTCTTT.

There are a few counts of this clonotype. The rearrangement uses TRBV20-1 and TRBJ2-5; 7 nucleotides align to TRBD1. J lost 0 bases, V lost 4 bases, and 8 bases had no gene match. CDR1 is DFQATT and CDR2 is SNEGSKA in the germline V gene (reference sequence). This CDR3 comprises 15 residues. The CDR3 loop is CSAIGDSEYQETQYF. CDR3 in DNA: TGCAGTGCTATTGGGGACAGTGAGTACCAAGAGACCCAGTACTTC.

The chain carries TRBV7-2 and TRBJ1-2, with D possibly matching TRBD1 (6 bases). The V end was cut by 5 bases, the J end by 3 bases, with 16 bases between. Germline V lookup: CDR1 SGHTA, CDR2 FQGNSA. This CDR3 is built from 15 residues. The CDR3 protein is CASSPQGTQYYGYTF. The DNA for the CDR3 is TGTGCCAGCAGCCCCCAGGGGACGCAATACTATGGCTACACCTTC. Supplemented by reference TRBV7-2 and TRBJ1-2, the full variable domain reads GAGVSQSPSNKVTEKGKDVELRCDPISGHTALYWYRQSLGQGLEFLIYFQGNSAPDKSGLPSDRFSAERTGGSVSTLTIQRTQQEDSAVYLCASSPQGTQYYGYTFGSGTRLTVV.

The sample holds many counts of this clonotype. The chain uses TRBV5-1 and TRBJ2-1, with 7 bases that match TRBD1. This CDR3 region has 15 residues. V trimming: 2 bases; J trimming: 2 bases; junction bases outside the gene matches: 4. Germline-derived CDR1 and CDR2 are SGHRS and YFSETQ. The CDR3 coding sequence is TGCGCCAGCAGCTTAACAGGGGTGGCCTACAATGAGCAGTTCTTC. Translated, it gives CASSLTGVAYNEQFF.

Many counts were recorded for this clonotype. This sequence joins TRBV20-1 and TRBJ2-5; the match to TRBD1 covers 7 bases. CDR1 and CDR2 (germline): DFQATT, SNEGSKA (reference sequence). V lost 6 bases to trimming and J lost 5 bases; unmatched junction nucleotides: 9. The CDR3 loop spans 13 amino acids. The CDR3 coding sequence is TGCAGTGCCAAGGAAGGGGGCTGGGAGACCCAGTACTTC. This encodes CSAKEGGWETQYF.

Many counts were recorded for this clonotype. This chain connects TRBV4-3 to TRBJ1-4; no firm D call. This CDR3 spans 15 amino acids. The V end was cut by 2 bases, the J end by 0 bases, with 7 bases between. Per the germline V gene, CDR1 is LGHNA and CDR2 is YSLEER. The CDR3 nucleotides read TGCGCCAGCAGCCAATGGGCAGCAACTAATGAAAAACTGTTTTTT. This codes for CASSQWAATNEKLFF.

This clonotype was detected ten times or more. Here the CDR3 reads CASSLTRDRSFF. In nucleotides, the CDR3 is TGTGCCAGCAGCTTAACCAGGGATCGGTCTTTCTTT. This sequence joins TRBV7-2 and TRBJ1-1, with D possibly matching TRBD1 (5 bases). This CDR3 has 12 amino acids. V dropped 2 bases and J dropped 12 bases, with 13 bases sitting between them. The germline V gene has CDR1 SGHTA and CDR2 FQGNSA.

The chain employs TRBV5-1 and TRBJ1-3; D is unclear. V lost 4 bases, J lost 0 bases, and 17 bases lay in between. Germline V lookup: CDR1 SGHRS, CDR2 YFSETQ. The CDR3 sequence is 17 residues long. For the CDR3, the DNA is TGCGCCAGCAGCAACCCTCGTCGAGGGCCCTCTGGAAACACCATATATTTT. Protein: CASSNPRRGPSGNTIYF.

This clonotype was observed a few times. The chain links TRBV4-3 to TRBJ2-5; D might be TRBD2 (5 bases). This CDR3 comprises 16 residues. Germline CDR1 reads LGHNA; CDR2 reads YSLEER. The V end was cut by 0 bases, the J end by 1 base, with 12 bases between. CDR3 sequence (DNA): TGCGCCAGCAGCCAAGATCACGGGGTCCTCCAAGAGACCCAGTACTTC. Protein: CASSQDHGVLQETQYF.

Many counts were recorded for this clonotype. The chain joins TRBV6-2 or TRBV6-3 to TRBJ1-5; D not certain. V gave up 8 bases and J gave up 3 bases, with 14 bases separating them. CDR1 and CDR2 (germline): MNHEY, SVGEGT. The length of the CDR3 is 14 residues. In DNA, the CDR3 is TGTGCCAGCGAGTCCCCACGGAACAATCAGCCCCAGCATTTT. As protein: CASESPRNNQPQHF.

This clonotype was seen repeatedly, ten times or more. The chain recombines TRBV5-1 with TRBJ2-3; no reliable D call. The V end lost 4 bases, the J end lost 2 bases, and 14 bases lay between the germline ends. There are 15 residues in the CDR3. Looked up from germline, CDR1 is SGHRS and CDR2 is YFSETQ. CDR3 region: CASSPTHTSTDTQYF. In nucleotides, the CDR3 is TGCGCCAGCAGCCCAACGCATACGTCCACAGATACGCAGTATTTT.

The V gene is TRBV12-3 or TRBV12-4, the J gene TRBJ2-6, with unresolved D. The V end was cut by 1 base, the J end by 0 bases, with 4 bases between. This CDR3 comprises 15 residues. The CDR3 reads CASSLVRSGANVLTF. CDR3 nucleotides: TGTGCCAGCAGTTTAGTTCGCTCTGGGGCCAACGTCCTGACTTTC.

This clonotype showed up many times. The genes are TRBV21-1 and TRBJ1-6; the listed D gene, TRBD1, was not tested against the DNA. TRBV21-1 is termed a pseudogene. The length of the CDR3 is 17 residues. In DNA form, the CDR3 reads TGTGCCAGCACCATTGGGGGACCGACAAAACGGGCTTCACCCCTCCACTTT. Translation gives CASTIGGPTKRASPLHF.

This chain connects TRBV7-9 to TRBJ1-6; D not certain. CDR1 is SEHNR, CDR2 FQNEAQ, per germline (reference sequence). The CDR3 totals 14 residues. With 8 bases removed from V and 5 bases from J, the gap between germline ends came to 13 bases. CDR3 bases: TGTGCCAGCGGAACCGGGAGTAATAATTCACCCCTCCACTTT. It encodes CASGTGSNNSPLHF.

V and J are TRBV6-5 and TRBJ1-1, with D possibly being TRBD1 (5 bases). CDR3 length equals 16 residues. V was clipped by 0 bases and J by 2 bases, with 13 bases between them. Germline V gene sequence: CDR1 MNHEY, CDR2 SVGAGI. The CDR3 loop reads CASSYSSTVPNTEAFF. In nucleotides, the CDR3 is TGTGCCAGCAGTTACTCGTCGACAGTACCCAACACTGAAGCTTTCTTT.

The CDR3 region has the DNA TGTGCCAGCAGCCAACTTCAGGGGGCGGGTGAGCAGTTCTTC. It codes for CASSQLQGAGEQFF. The V and J genes are TRBV3-1 and TRBJ2-1; 8 nucleotides match TRBD1. The CDR3 has 14 residues. Trimming at V came to 2 bases and at J to 9 bases, leaving 6 bases not matched to a gene. Looked up from germline, CDR1 is LGHDT and CDR2 is YNNKEL (reference sequence).

The sample holds a few counts of this clonotype. The rearrangement joins TRBV12-3 or TRBV12-4 to TRBJ1-5, with a weak D call TRBD1 (6 bases). V dropped 1 base and J dropped 6 bases, with 13 bases sitting between them. The CDR3 sequence is 15 residues long. CDR3 bases: TGTGCCAGCAGTTTAGAAGCAGGGGCACCTCAGCCCCAGCATTTT. Protein product: CASSLEAGAPQPQHF.

Note on this clonotype: Mismatch with germline at one junction end may stem from a read error. The chain couples TRBV7-2 to TRBJ1-3; D call uncertain. Germline-derived CDR1 and CDR2 are SGHTA and FQGNSA. The CDR3 length is 14 residues. The CDR3 DNA reads TGTGCCAGCAGCTCCCAAATCTCTGAAAACACCATATATTTT. Translated, it gives CASSSQISENTIYF.

Ten or more counts support this clonotype. The V and J genes are TRBV6-2 or TRBV6-3 and TRBJ1-6; 10 bases are a match to TRBD1. Germline CDR1 is MNHEY and CDR2 is SVGEGT. This CDR3 contains 14 residues. With V trimmed by 5 bases and J by 8 bases, 3 bases remained unmatched. The CDR3, as DNA: TGTGCCAGCAGTCCGGGACAGGGGCATTCACCCCTCCACTTT. This translates into CASSPGQGHSPLHF.

The sample holds a few counts of this clonotype. The chain couples TRBV10-3 to TRBJ1-3; unclear D gene. Per germline, CDR1 ENHRY and CDR2 SYGVKD. CDR3 length: 13 residues. V was shortened by 2 bases and J by 3 bases, with 5 bases between the two germline ends. The CDR3 reads CAISEPGGNTIYF. The CDR3 DNA is TGTGCCATCAGTGAGCCAGGTGGAAACACCATATATTTT.

This clonotype was counted at least ten times. The chain links TRBV12-3 or TRBV12-4 to TRBJ2-2; TRBD2 agrees at 7 bases. The CDR3 has 13 residues. V trimming: 5 bases; J trimming: 6 bases; junction bases outside the gene matches: 3. The CDR3 sequence is CASSPREAGELFF. The CDR3 nucleotides read TGTGCCAGCAGTCCCCGGGAGGCCGGGGAGCTGTTTTTT.